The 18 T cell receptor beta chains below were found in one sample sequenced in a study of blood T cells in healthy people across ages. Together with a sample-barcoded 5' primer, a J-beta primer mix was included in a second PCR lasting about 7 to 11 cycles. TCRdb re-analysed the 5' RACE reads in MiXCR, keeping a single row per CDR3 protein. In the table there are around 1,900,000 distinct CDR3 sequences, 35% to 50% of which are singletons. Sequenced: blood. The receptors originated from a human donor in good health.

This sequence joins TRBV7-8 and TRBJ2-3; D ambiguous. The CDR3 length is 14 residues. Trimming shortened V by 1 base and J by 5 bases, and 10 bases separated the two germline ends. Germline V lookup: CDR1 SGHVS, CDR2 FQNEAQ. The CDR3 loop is CASSLEPSRDTQYF. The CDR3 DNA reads TGTGCCAGCAGCTTAGAACCCTCCAGAGATACGCAGTATTTT.

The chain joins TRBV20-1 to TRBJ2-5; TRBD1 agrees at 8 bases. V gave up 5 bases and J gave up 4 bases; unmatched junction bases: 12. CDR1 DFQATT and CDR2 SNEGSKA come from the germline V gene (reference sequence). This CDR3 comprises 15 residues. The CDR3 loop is CSAASRTGLGETQYF. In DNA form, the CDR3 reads TGCAGTGCTGCCTCCCGGACAGGGCTAGGAGAGACCCAGTACTTC.

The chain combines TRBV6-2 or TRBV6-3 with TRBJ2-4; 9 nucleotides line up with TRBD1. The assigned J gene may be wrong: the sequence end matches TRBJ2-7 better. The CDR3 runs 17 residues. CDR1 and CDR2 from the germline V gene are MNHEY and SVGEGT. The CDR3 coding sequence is TGTGCCAGCAGTTACTCGCAGGGACAGGGATACTCCTACGAGCAGTACTTC. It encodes CASSYSQGQGYSYEQYF.

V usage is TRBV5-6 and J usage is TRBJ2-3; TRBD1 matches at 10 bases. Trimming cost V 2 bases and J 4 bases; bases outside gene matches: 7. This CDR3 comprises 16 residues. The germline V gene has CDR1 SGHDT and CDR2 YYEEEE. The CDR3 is CASSFTGTGAADTQYF. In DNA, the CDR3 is TGTGCCAGCAGCTTCACCGGGACAGGGGCCGCAGATACGCAGTATTTT.

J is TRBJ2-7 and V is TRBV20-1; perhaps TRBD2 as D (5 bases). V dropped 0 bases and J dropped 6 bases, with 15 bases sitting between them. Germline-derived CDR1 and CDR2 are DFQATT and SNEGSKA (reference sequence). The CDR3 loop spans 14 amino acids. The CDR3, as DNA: TGCAGTGCTAGAGATCCACTAGTTCTCAGCGAGCAGTACTTC. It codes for CSARDPLVLSEQYF.

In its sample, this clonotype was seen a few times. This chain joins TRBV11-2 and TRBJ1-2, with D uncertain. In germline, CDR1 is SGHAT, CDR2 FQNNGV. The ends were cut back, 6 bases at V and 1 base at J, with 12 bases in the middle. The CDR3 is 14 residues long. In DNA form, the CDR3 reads TGTGCCAGCAGGTACCCGGGAAATAACTATGGCTACACCTTC. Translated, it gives CASRYPGNNYGYTF.

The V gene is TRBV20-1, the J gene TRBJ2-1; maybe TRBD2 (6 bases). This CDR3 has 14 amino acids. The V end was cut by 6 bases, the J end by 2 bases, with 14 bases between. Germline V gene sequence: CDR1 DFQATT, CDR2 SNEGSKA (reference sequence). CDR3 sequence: CSALGGSPYNEQFF. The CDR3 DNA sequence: TGCAGTGCCCTTGGGGGGTCCCCCTACAATGAGCAGTTCTTC.

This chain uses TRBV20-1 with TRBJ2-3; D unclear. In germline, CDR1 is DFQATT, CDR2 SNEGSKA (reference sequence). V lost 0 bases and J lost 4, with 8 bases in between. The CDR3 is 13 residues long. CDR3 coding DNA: TGCAGTGCTAGAGAAAACAAGGCAGATACGCAGTATTTT. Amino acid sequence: CSARENKADTQYF.

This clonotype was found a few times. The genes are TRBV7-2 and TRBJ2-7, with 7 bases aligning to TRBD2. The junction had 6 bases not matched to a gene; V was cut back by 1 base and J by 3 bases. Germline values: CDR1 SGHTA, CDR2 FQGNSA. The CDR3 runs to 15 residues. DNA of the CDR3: TGTGCCAGCAGCTTAGGCGGGGGAGGGCTCTACGAGCAGTACTTC. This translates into CASSLGGGGLYEQYF.

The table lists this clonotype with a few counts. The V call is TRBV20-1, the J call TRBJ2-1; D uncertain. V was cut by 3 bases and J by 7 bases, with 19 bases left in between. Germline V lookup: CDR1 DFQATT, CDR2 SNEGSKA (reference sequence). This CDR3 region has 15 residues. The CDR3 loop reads CSASWPTYVGNEQFF. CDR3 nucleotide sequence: TGCAGTGCTAGTTGGCCAACCTACGTAGGGAATGAGCAGTTCTTC.

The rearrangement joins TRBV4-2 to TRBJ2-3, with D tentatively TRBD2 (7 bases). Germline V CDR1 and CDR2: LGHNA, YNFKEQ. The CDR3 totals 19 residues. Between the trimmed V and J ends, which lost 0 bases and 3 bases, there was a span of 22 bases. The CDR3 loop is CASSQDTSRGYGRTDTQYF. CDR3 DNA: TGTGCCAGCAGCCAAGACACATCCAGGGGCTACGGGAGGACAGATACGCAGTATTTT.

The CDR3 nucleotides read TGTGCCAGCAGCGTGAGAGGCCCGCTGGGCACAGATACGCAGTATTTT. Translated, it gives CASSVRGPLGTDTQYF. The chain employs TRBV11-2 and TRBJ2-3; no reliable D call. V dropped 5 bases and J dropped 1 base, with 16 bases sitting between them. Germline loops: CDR1 SGHAT, CDR2 FQNNGV. The CDR3 loop spans 16 amino acids.

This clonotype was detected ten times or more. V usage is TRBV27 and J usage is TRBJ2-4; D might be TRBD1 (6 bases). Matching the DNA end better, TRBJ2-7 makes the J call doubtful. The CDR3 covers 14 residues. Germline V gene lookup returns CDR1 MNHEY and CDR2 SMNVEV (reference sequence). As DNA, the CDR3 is TGTGCCAGCAGCCTGAAGACAGGTACCCACGAGCAGTACTTC. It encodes CASSLKTGTHEQYF.

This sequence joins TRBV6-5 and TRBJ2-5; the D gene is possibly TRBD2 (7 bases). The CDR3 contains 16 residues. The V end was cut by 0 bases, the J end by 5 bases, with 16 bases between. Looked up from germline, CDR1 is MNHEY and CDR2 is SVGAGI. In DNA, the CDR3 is TGTGCCAGCAGTTACTCGACGGGGGGCCCTCGGGAGACCCAGTACTTC. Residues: CASSYSTGGPRETQYF.

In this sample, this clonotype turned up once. The CDR3 reads CASTYRQGGEKLFF. CDR3 in DNA: TGTGCCAGCACCTACAGACAGGGTGGGGAAAAACTGTTTTTT. The chain is built from TRBV7-2 and TRBJ1-4, with 7 bases identical to TRBD1. Per germline, CDR1 SGHTA and CDR2 FQGNSA. The junction had 10 bases not matched to a gene; V was cut back by 7 bases and J by 8 bases. This CDR3 comprises 14 residues.

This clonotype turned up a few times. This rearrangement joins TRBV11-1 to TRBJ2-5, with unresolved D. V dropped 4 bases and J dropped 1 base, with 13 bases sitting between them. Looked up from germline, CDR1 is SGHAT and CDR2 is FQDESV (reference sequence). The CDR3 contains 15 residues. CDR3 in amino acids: CASSSTPSLQETQYF. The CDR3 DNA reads TGTGCCAGCAGCTCAACCCCCAGTCTCCAAGAGACCCAGTACTTC.

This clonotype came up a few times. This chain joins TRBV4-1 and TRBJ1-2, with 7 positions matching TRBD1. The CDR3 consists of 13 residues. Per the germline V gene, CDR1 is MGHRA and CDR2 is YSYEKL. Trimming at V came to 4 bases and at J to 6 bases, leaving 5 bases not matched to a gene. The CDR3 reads CASSRGQDHGYTF. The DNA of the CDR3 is TGCGCCAGCAGCCGAGGACAGGATCATGGCTACACCTTC.

CDR3 loop: CASSPYQTGGYEQYF. CDR3 nucleotides: TGTGCCAGCAGCCCTTACCAGACAGGGGGCTACGAGCAGTACTTC. The rearrangement joins TRBV3-1 to TRBJ2-7; 9 bases line up with TRBD1. The germline V gene has CDR1 LGHDT and CDR2 YNNKEL (reference sequence). The junction had 7 bases not matched to a gene; V was cut back by 4 bases and J by 3 bases. The CDR3 spans 15 residues.